The 20 T cell receptor beta chains below come from one sample, sequenced in a study of response to subunit inactivated influenza vaccine. TCRdb called the RT-PCR reads again in MiXCR, with one record for every CDR3 protein. The data contain some 850,000 distinct CDR3 sequences, about 18% of them singletons. The input for sequencing was PBMCs from blood, taken less than 6 days after vaccination. The receptor source for this set is a man between 45 and 60 years old who received an inactivated influenza vaccine.

A few counts support this clonotype. The V gene is TRBV10-3, the J gene TRBJ2-4; D call uncertain. CDR1 and CDR2 from the germline V gene are ENHRY and SYGVKD. Trimming cost V 11 bases and J 0 bases, with 11 bases left between them. There are 13 residues in the CDR3. As DNA, the CDR3 is TGTGCCGTACTGGATACAGCCAAAAACATTCAGTACTTC. Residues: CAVLDTAKNIQYF.

The gene calls are TRBV6-1 and TRBJ1-2; D is ambiguous. This CDR3 spans 14 amino acids. CDR1 and CDR2 from the germline V gene are MNHNS and SASEGT. Trimming left V 2 bases short and J 7 bases short, with 14 bases between. The CDR3 nucleotides read TGTGCCAGCAGTGAAAGGGCGGGGAGGAGTGGCTACACCTTC. This translates into CASSERAGRSGYTF.

This clonotype has ten or more counts. CDR3 coding DNA: TGCAGTGCCGATCAGGCGGACAAAAAGACCCAGTACTTC. Protein: CSADQADKKTQYF. The rearrangement links TRBV20-1 to TRBJ2-5; D possibly corresponds to TRBD1 (5 bases). The V end lost 6 bases, the J end lost 6 bases, and 17 bases lay between the germline ends. CDR1 is DFQATT, CDR2 SNEGSKA, per germline (reference sequence). There are 13 residues in the CDR3.

This clonotype was picked up a small number of times. The chain is built from TRBV24-1 and TRBJ2-1, with D hard to call. Germline V gene data show CDR1 as KGHDR and CDR2 as SFDVKD. The CDR3 covers 16 residues. V lost 3 bases and J lost 8, with 19 bases in between. The CDR3 DNA reads as TGTGCCACCAGTGATATGGGTCAGGACCGATACTATGAGCAGTTCTTC. Its protein is CATSDMGQDRYYEQFF.

The CDR3, as DNA: TGCAGTGCTAGAGAGGCGGGAGGCAGCGATGAGCAGTTCTTC. Its protein product is CSAREAGGSDEQFF. This sequence joins TRBV20-1 and TRBJ2-1; 8 bases fit TRBD2. The CDR3 extends over 14 amino acids. Germline CDR1 and CDR2: DFQATT and SNEGSKA (reference sequence). Losses at the gene ends were 0 bases for V and 8 bases for J; bases not matched to a gene: 6.

This clonotype was seen more than once but under ten times. The chain has TRBV24-1 and TRBJ2-2; D call uncertain. There are 14 residues in the CDR3. Germline CDR1 KGHDR, CDR2 SFDVKD. The V gene lost 4 bases and the J gene lost 5 bases, with 10 bases spanning the gap. The CDR3 spells CATSDYGPTGELFF. The CDR3 DNA follows: TGTGCCACCAGTGACTACGGGCCAACCGGGGAGCTGTTTTTT.

The chain combines TRBV5-4 with TRBJ2-7; the D gene could be TRBD1 or TRBD2 (5 bases each). The CDR3 is 15 residues long. V was trimmed by 4 bases and J by 2 bases, leaving 16 bases between them. CDR1 and CDR2 from the germline V gene are SGHNT and YYREEE (reference sequence). DNA of the CDR3: TGTGCCAGCAGCCAAGGACTCCTAGGGGCCTACGAGCAGTACTTC. Its translation is CASSQGLLGAYEQYF.

This clonotype was seen at least ten times. This chain joins TRBV28 and TRBJ2-1; 7 bases align to TRBD2. J was trimmed by 0 bases and V by 8 bases; bases with no gene match: 4. The CDR3 length is 14 residues. The germline V gene encodes CDR1 MDHEN and CDR2 SYDVKM. The CDR3 DNA follows: TGTGCCAGCGCAACTAGCGTCTCCTACAATGAGCAGTTCTTC. Translation: CASATSVSYNEQFF.

The chain couples TRBV6-1 to TRBJ1-2; 7 bases match TRBD1. V lost 4 bases, J lost 4 bases, and 6 bases stayed unmatched. Germline values: CDR1 MNHNS, CDR2 SASEGT. This CDR3 spans 14 amino acids. DNA of the CDR3: TGTGCCAGCAGTGGTCTCCGGGACAGCTATGGCTACACCTTC. Its translation is CASSGLRDSYGYTF.

This clonotype was detected a few times. The V call is TRBV5-1, the J call TRBJ2-6; D unclear. Trimming cost V 0 bases and J 2 bases, with 6 bases left between them. The CDR3 is made up of 15 amino acids. In germline, CDR1 is SGHRS, CDR2 YFSETQ. The CDR3 DNA reads TGCGCCAGCAGCTTGGCCCTAACTGGGGCCAACGTCCTGACTTTC. It is translated as CASSLALTGANVLTF.

This clonotype was recorded many times. The genes are TRBV4-3 and TRBJ2-3; D uncertain. This CDR3 has 15 amino acids. CDR1 and CDR2 (germline): LGHNA, YSLEER. The germline V and J ends were trimmed by 4 bases and 5 bases, with 16 bases remaining between them. CDR3 amino acids: CASSPRSGGGDTQYF. CDR3 coding DNA: TGCGCCAGCAGCCCGAGAAGTGGTGGTGGAGATACGCAGTATTTT.

The chain couples TRBV18 to TRBJ1-1; D is unclear. Trimming left V 0 bases short and J 0 bases short, with 8 bases between. The CDR3 consists of 15 residues. Per germline, CDR1 KGHSH and CDR2 LQKENI. The DNA of the CDR3 is TGTGCCAGCTCACCACCGCTCACTGTGAACACTGAAGCTTTCTTT. Translation: CASSPPLTVNTEAFF. Filled out from reference TRBV18 and TRBJ1-1, the complete variable domain reads NAGVMQNPRHLVRRRGQEARLRCSPMKGHSHVYWYRQLPEEGLKFMVYLQKENIIDESGMPKERFSAEFPKEGPSILRIQQVVRGDSAAYFCASSPPLTVNTEAFFGQGTRLTVV.

This clonotype occurred a few times. The chain carries TRBV12-3 or TRBV12-4 and TRBJ2-5; either TRBD1 or TRBD2 may fit D (5 bases each). Trimming pared 6 bases from V and 7 bases from J, leaving 18 bases between. The CDR3 totals 14 residues. In DNA form, the CDR3 reads TGTGCCAGCAGCCCCGGGACCGCACGCGGGACCCAGTACTTC. Translation: CASSPGTARGTQYF.

The rearrangement uses TRBV28 and TRBJ2-3, with 11 bases aligning to TRBD2. Losses at the gene ends were 3 bases for V and 4 bases for J; bases not matched to a gene: 6. This CDR3 has 16 amino acids. In germline, CDR1 is MDHEN, CDR2 SYDVKM. The CDR3 reads CASSFGGLAGPDTQYF. CDR3 sequence (DNA): TGTGCCAGCAGTTTTGGCGGACTAGCGGGCCCAGATACGCAGTATTTT.

The V gene is TRBV28, the J gene TRBJ2-7, with 7 bases aligning to TRBD1. Germline assignment: CDR1 MDHEN and CDR2 SYDVKM. V lost 6 bases and J lost 0; bases outside the gene matches: 11. This CDR3 region has 16 residues. The CDR3 sequence is CASSLYDRAYSYEQYF. DNA for the CDR3: TGTGCCAGCAGCCTATATGACAGGGCCTACTCCTACGAGCAGTACTTC.

The chain couples TRBV7-2 to TRBJ1-1; 7 bases are shared with TRBD1. Losses at the gene ends were 8 bases for V and 1 base for J; bases not matched to a gene: 7. Germline V lookup: CDR1 SGHTA, CDR2 FQGNSA. The CDR3 runs 14 residues. The CDR3: CASRPGQRNTEAFF. CDR3 nucleotides: TGTGCCAGCCGACCGGGACAGCGGAACACTGAAGCTTTCTTT.

Of note for this clonotype: The conserved phenylalanine or tryptophan is not found at the CDR3 terminus, so this likely reflects a read error. The chain links TRBV12-3 or TRBV12-4 to TRBJ2-5; 8 bases agree with TRBD1. The CDR3 is made up of 15 amino acids. V lost 6 bases and J lost 0; bases outside the gene matches: 6. CDR3: CASSLTGAYQETQYL. The CDR3 DNA reads TGTGCCAGCAGCTTGACAGGGGCCTACCAAGAGACCCAGTACTTA.

For this clonotype: Compared with germline, one end of the junction differs, possibly owing to a read error. V is TRBV2 and J is TRBJ2-1; 13 bases are shared with TRBD2. There are 11 residues in the CDR3. Germline CDR1 is SNHLY and CDR2 is FYNNEI. As DNA, the CDR3 is TGTGCCAGCAGTGCCGGGACTAGCGGGATCTTC. Its translation is CASSAGTSGIF. Full variable domain (remainder filled in from reference TRBV2 and TRBJ2-1): EPEVTQTPSHQVTQMGQEVILRCVPISNHLYFYWYRQILGQKVEFLVSFYNNEISEKSEIFDDQFSVERPDGSNFTLKIRSTKLEDSAMYFCASSAGTSGIFGPGTRLTVL.

The V gene is TRBV6-6, the J gene TRBJ1-5; 10 nucleotides match TRBD1. V lost 8 bases, J lost 4 bases, and 5 bases stayed unmatched. This CDR3 is 14 amino acids long. Germline V gene data show CDR1 as MNHNY and CDR2 as SVGAGI (reference sequence). For the CDR3, the DNA is TGTGCCAGCCACCCGGGACAGGGGAATCAGCCCCAGCATTTT. Its translation: CASHPGQGNQPQHF.

This clonotype occurred a few times. V is TRBV12-3 or TRBV12-4 and J is TRBJ1-1; 9 bases are a match to TRBD1. Unmatched junction bases numbered 7, after V lost 5 bases and J lost 0 bases. This CDR3 comprises 16 residues. This CDR3 reads CASSPTRDRVNTEAFF. The CDR3 nucleotides are TGTGCCAGCAGTCCTACCCGGGACAGGGTGAACACTGAAGCTTTCTTT.